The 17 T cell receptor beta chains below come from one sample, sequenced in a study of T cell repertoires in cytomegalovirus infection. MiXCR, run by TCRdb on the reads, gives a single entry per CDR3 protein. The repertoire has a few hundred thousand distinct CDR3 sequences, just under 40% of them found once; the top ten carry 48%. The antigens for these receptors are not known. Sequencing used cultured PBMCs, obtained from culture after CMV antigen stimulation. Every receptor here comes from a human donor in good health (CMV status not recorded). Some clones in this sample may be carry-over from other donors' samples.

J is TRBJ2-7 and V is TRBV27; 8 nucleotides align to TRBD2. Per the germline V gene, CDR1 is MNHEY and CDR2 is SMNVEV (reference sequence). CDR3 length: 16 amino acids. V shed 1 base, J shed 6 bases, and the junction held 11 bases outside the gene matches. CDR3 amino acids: CASSLWTGGGYAEQYF. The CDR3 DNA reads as TGTGCCAGCAGTTTATGGACGGGAGGGGGGTATGCCGAGCAGTACTTC.

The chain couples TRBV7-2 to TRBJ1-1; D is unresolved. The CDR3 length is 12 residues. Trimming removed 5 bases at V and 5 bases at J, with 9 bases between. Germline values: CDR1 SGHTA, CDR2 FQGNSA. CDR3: CTSSVLRTEAFF. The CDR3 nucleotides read TGTACCAGCAGCGTCCTAAGAACTGAAGCTTTCTTT.

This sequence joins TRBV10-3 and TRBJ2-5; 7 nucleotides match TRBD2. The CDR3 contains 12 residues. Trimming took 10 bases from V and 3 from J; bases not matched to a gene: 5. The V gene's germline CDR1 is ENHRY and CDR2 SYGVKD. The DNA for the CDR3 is TGTGCCACCGGTGCGGGAGAAGAGACCCAGTACTTC. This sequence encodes CATGAGEETQYF.

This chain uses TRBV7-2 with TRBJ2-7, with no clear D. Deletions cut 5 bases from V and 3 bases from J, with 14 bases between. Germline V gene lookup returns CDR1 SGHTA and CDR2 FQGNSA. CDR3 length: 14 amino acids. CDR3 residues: CASSPSWSVYEQYF. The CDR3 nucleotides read TGTGCCAGCAGCCCTAGTTGGTCAGTCTACGAGCAGTACTTC. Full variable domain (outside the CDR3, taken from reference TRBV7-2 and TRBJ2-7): GAGVSQSPSNKVTEKGKDVELRCDPISGHTALYWYRQSLGQGLEFLIYFQGNSAPDKSGLPSDRFSAERTGGSVSTLTIQRTQQEDSAVYLCASSPSWSVYEQYFGPGTRLTVT.

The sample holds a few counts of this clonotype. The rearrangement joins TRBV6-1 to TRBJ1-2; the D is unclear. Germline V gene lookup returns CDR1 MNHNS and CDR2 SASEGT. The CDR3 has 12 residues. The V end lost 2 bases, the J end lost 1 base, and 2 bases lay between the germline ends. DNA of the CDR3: TGTGCCAGCAGTGAATTTAACTATGGCTACACCTTC. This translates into CASSEFNYGYTF.

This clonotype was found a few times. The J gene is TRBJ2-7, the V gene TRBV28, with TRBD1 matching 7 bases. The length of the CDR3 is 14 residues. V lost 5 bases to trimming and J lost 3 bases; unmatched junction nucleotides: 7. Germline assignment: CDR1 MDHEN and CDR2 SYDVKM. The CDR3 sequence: CASSVLQGIYEQYF. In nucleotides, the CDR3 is TGTGCCAGCAGTGTTCTACAGGGGATCTACGAGCAGTACTTC.

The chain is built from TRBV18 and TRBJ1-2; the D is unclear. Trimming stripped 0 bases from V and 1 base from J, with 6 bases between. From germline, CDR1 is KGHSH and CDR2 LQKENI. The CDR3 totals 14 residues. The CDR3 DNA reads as TGTGCCAGCTCACCACCGTCCATTAACTATGGCTACACCTTC. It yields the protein CASSPPSINYGYTF.

This CDR3 is CASSLVEGLPDNEQFF. DNA for the CDR3: TGTGCCAGCAGCTTGGTTGAGGGACTACCGGACAATGAGCAGTTCTTC. The chain combines TRBV7-8 with TRBJ2-1, with 7 bases identical to TRBD2. Looked up from germline, CDR1 is SGHVS and CDR2 is FQNEAQ. The CDR3 covers 16 residues. V lost 3 bases to trimming and J lost 5 bases; unmatched junction nucleotides: 10.

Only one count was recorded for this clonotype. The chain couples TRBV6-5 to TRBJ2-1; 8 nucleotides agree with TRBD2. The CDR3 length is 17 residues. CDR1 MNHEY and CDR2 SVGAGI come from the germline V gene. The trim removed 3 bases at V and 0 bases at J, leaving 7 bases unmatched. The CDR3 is CASSYTSGSSSYNEQFF. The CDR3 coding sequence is TGTGCCAGCAGTTATACTAGCGGTTCCAGCTCCTACAATGAGCAGTTCTTC.

The DNA for the CDR3 is TGTGCCAGCAGCCCATCGGAGGAGCTGTTTTTT. Its protein is CASSPSEELFF. The chain employs TRBV7-8 and TRBJ2-2; D not certain. Trimming stripped 5 bases from V and 10 bases from J, with 8 bases between. The length of the CDR3 is 11 residues. Germline assignment: CDR1 SGHVS and CDR2 FQNEAQ.

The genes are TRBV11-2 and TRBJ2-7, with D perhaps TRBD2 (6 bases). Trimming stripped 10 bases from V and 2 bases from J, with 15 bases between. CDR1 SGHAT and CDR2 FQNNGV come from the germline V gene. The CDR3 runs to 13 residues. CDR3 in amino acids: CAILLAPTYEQYF. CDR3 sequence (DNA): TGTGCCATACTCCTAGCGCCCACCTACGAGCAGTACTTC.

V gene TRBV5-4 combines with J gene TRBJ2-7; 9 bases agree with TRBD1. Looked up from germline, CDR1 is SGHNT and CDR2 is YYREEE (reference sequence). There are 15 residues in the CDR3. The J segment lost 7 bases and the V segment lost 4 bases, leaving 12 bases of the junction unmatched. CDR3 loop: CASSVTGGAAGEQYF. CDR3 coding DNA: TGTGCCAGCAGCGTGACAGGGGGTGCGGCGGGAGAGCAGTACTTC. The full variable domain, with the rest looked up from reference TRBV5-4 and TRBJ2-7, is ETGVTQSPTHLIKTRGQQVTLRCSSQSGHNTVSWYQQALGQGPQFIFQYYREEENGRGNFPPRFSGLQFPNYSSELNVNALELDDSALYLCASSVTGGAAGEQYFGPGTRLTVT.

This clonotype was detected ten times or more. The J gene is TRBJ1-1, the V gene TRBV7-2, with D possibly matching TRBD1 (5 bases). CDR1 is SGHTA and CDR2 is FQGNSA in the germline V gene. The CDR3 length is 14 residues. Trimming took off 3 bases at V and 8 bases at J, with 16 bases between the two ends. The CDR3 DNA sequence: TGTGCCAGCAGCTTTGGGGGTTCCCTAAACGAAGCTTTCTTT. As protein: CASSFGGSLNEAFF.

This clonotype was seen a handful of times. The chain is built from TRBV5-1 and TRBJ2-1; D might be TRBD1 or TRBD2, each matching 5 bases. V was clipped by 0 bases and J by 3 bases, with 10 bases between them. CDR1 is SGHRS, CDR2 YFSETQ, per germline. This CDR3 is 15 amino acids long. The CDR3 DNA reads TGCGCCAGCAGCTTGGAAGCAGGGAGCTACAATGAGCAGTTCTTC. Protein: CASSLEAGSYNEQFF.

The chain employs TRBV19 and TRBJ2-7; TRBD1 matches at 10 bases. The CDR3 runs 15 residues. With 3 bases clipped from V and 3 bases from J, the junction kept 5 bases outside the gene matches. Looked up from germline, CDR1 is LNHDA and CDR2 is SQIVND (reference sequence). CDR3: CASSISGTGVYEQYF. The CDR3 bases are TGTGCCAGTAGTATTAGCGGGACAGGGGTCTACGAGCAGTACTTC.

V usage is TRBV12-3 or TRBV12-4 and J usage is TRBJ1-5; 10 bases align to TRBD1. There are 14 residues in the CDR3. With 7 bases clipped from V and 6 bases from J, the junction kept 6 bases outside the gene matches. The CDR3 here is CASTKTGGSQPQHF. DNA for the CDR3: TGTGCCAGCACCAAGACAGGGGGCAGTCAGCCCCAGCATTTT.

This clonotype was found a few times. The CDR3 DNA is TGTGCCAGCAGCTATTTGCAGGGGGCGGGCGAGCAGTACTTC. Protein: CASSYLQGAGEQYF. This sequence joins TRBV11-2 and TRBJ2-7, with 8 bases lining up with TRBD1. The CDR3 has 14 residues. Germline trimming cut 4 bases from V and 6 bases from J; bases unmatched to any gene: 8. From germline, CDR1 is SGHAT and CDR2 FQNNGV.